These 10 T cell receptor beta chains came from one sample sequenced in a study of graft-versus-host responses after intestinal transplantation. No antigen has been assigned to these receptors. The repertoire was sequenced with immunoSEQ multiplex PCR; TCRdb's copy has only in-frame clones and lacks some. The data hold about 82,000 clones, with roughly 91% observed a single time. Here the sequenced sample was unstimulated CD4+ T cells sorted from spleen or lymph node cells, taken before intestinal transplant. The source of these receptors is a human donor who received an intestinal transplant.

The chain carries TRBV19 and TRBJ1-1; 7 bases line up with TRBD1. Per germline, CDR1 LNHDA and CDR2 SQIVND (reference sequence). This CDR3 spans 15 amino acids. The V gene end was trimmed by 4 bases and the J gene end by 0 bases; junction bases not matched to a gene: 5. The CDR3 is CASSKAGQMNTEAFF. The CDR3 nucleotides read TGTGCCAGTAGTAAGGCGGGACAGATGAACACTGAAGCTTTCTTT. Supplemented by reference TRBV19 and TRBJ1-1, the full variable domain reads DGGITQSPKYLFRKEGQNVTLSCEQNLNHDAMYWYRQDPGQGLRLIYYSQIVNDFQKGDIAEGYSVSREKKESFPLTVTSAQKNPTAFYLCASSKAGQMNTEAFFGQGTRLTVV.

V and J are TRBV19 and TRBJ1-6; possibly TRBD1 for D (6 bases). V dropped 1 base and J dropped 8 bases, with 15 bases sitting between them. Per the germline V gene, CDR1 is LNHDA and CDR2 is SQIVND (reference sequence). This CDR3 is built from 16 residues. This chain's CDR3 is CASSIGTERMDSPLHF. CDR3 in DNA: TGTGCCAGTAGTATAGGGACAGAGAGGATGGATTCACCCCTCCACTTT.

The J gene is TRBJ2-3, the V gene TRBV5-6; 10 nucleotides match TRBD1. The V gene end was trimmed by 0 bases and the J gene end by 2 bases; junction bases not matched to a gene: 3. This CDR3 spans 16 amino acids. From germline, CDR1 is SGHDT and CDR2 YYEEEE. The CDR3 is CASSLATGGFTDTQYF. The CDR3 region has the DNA TGTGCCAGCAGCTTGGCGACAGGGGGCTTCACAGATACGCAGTATTTT.

The chain carries TRBV28 and TRBJ1-6, with D possibly being TRBD1 (6 bases). Trimming shortened V by 3 bases and J by 3 bases, and 18 bases separated the two germline ends. This CDR3 comprises 18 residues. Per the germline V gene, CDR1 is MDHEN and CDR2 is SYDVKM. Here the CDR3 reads CASSFNRVGAYYNSPLHF. In DNA, the CDR3 is TGTGCCAGCAGTTTCAACCGGGTGGGGGCATACTATAATTCACCCCTCCACTTT.

DNA of the CDR3: TGTGCCAGCAGCGCCCGACAGGTGGGGGACGAGCAGTACTTC. Translation: CASSARQVGDEQYF. This chain links TRBV7-9 with TRBJ2-7; D may be TRBD1 (6 bases). Trimming shortened V by 5 bases and J by 5 bases, and 16 bases separated the two germline ends. The CDR3 has 14 amino acids. Germline V gives CDR1 SEHNR, CDR2 FQNEAQ (reference sequence).

The chain employs TRBV10-2 and TRBJ2-7; 7 bases match TRBD1. CDR1 and CDR2 (germline): WSHSY, SAAADI. With V trimmed by 5 bases and J by 5 bases, 9 bases remained unmatched. The CDR3 runs to 14 residues. CDR3 nucleotides: TGCGCCAGCAGTCTTAACAGGGGTTATGACGAGCAGTACTTC. It codes for CASSLNRGYDEQYF.

This sequence joins TRBV9 and TRBJ2-3, with 9 nucleotides matching TRBD2. There are 16 residues in the CDR3. V lost 4 bases and J lost 0; bases outside the gene matches: 6. The germline CDR1 and CDR2 sequences are SGDLS and YYNGEE. The CDR3 protein is CASSISGRPSTDTQYF. CDR3 DNA: TGTGCCAGCAGCATTAGCGGGAGACCAAGCACAGATACGCAGTATTTT.

The chain links TRBV30 to TRBJ1-2; the D gene is possibly TRBD1 (5 bases). Per germline, CDR1 GTSNPN and CDR2 SVGIG (reference sequence). The V gene lost 0 bases and the J gene lost 7 bases, with 9 bases spanning the gap. The CDR3 contains 12 residues. The DNA for the CDR3 is TGTGCCTGGAGTGTAAACGGGGGTGGCTACACCTTC. Its translation is CAWSVNGGGYTF.

The chain combines TRBV19 with TRBJ2-3; 9 bases agree with TRBD1. V trimming: 3 bases; J trimming: 2 bases; junction bases outside the gene matches: 9. Germline V CDR1 and CDR2: LNHDA, SQIVND (reference sequence). The CDR3 extends over 17 amino acids. DNA of the CDR3: TGTGCCAGTAGTATTAGGACAGGGGTGGGGTACACAGATACGCAGTATTTT. Its translation is CASSIRTGVGYTDTQYF.

The chain uses TRBV5-1 and TRBJ2-5; D is perhaps TRBD2 (6 bases). Germline V CDR1 and CDR2: SGHRS, YFSETQ. The CDR3 contains 15 residues. Trimming stripped 5 bases from V and 5 bases from J, with 19 bases between. The CDR3 sequence is CASRSGPNLGETQYF. The CDR3 DNA is TGCGCCAGCAGGAGCGGGCCTAACCTTGGGGAGACCCAGTACTTC.